This entry features one T cell receptor (beta chain) sequence. No antigen is known for it. The data derive from a study of vaccination and CD4 T cells after COVID-19. Findings and limits, study-wide: Early post-infection timepoints were not included, and relatively few convalescent patients were studied.

The time point here: late sampling 161 to 241 days after vaccination in a few convalescent patients. TCRdb called the PCR reads again in MiXCR, with one record for every CDR3 protein. There are about 28,000 distinct CDR3 sequences in the sample; 51% occur only once, and around 6% lies in the top ten. The CDR3 is made up of 11 amino acids. CDR1 is KGHDR, CDR2 SFDVKD, per germline. V was clipped by 7 bases and J by 4 bases, with 6 bases between them. This specimen was CD4+ T cells from blood, taken about 7 months after SARS-CoV-2 vaccination. The sequence was collected from a human donor who had recovered from COVID-19. The gene calls are TRBV24-1 and TRBJ2-5; D uncertain. The CDR3 DNA reads TGTGCCACCAGAACCCCAGAGACCCAGTACTTC. Translation gives CATRTPETQYF.